The TCR beta chain under discussion was sequenced for a study of T cell responses to AZD1222 COVID-19 vaccine. On the study more broadly: Analyses pooled second doses at about 4 or about 12 weeks.

Notes on the study in general: Per reports, nearly half of all spike-specific TCRs target regions that are unmutated in variants. Spike-wide vaccine-associated CD4 TCRs dominated at 160-218 and 743-854. Clonal diversity may have been underestimated in mostly white British donors.

V shed 5 bases and J shed 2 bases, with 9 bases lying between them. CDR3 length: 13 amino acids. The germline V gene has CDR1 SGHVS and CDR2 FQNEAQ. The repertoire was sequenced with immunoSEQ multiplex PCR; TCRdb's copy has only in-frame clones and lacks some. The table has around 160,000 clones, approximately 94% seen once. Concerning this clone: Its antigen remains unidentified.

The sequence was obtained from an adult in good health. The specimen comprised peripheral blood, sampled on day 0 of AZD1222 vaccination. The rearrangement uses TRBV7-8 and TRBJ1-2; D is unresolved. The CDR3 DNA follows: TGTGCCAGCAGCCTCGGAGTAAACTATGGCTACACCTTC. This encodes CASSLGVNYGYTF.